The 24 T cell receptor beta chains below were found in one sample sequenced in a study of Ad26.COV2.S vaccination and SARS-CoV-2 variants. As to treatment: around 19 received Ad26.COV2.S at low or high dose, single or two shots; five or six received placebo; per-sample allocation not given. At day 63 after the first vaccine or placebo injection, samples were drawn. Libraries were prepared by immunoSEQ multiplex PCR; TCRdb keeps only in-frame clonotypes and omits some of them. The sample holds some 390,000 clones, 88% seen once. The specimen was peripheral blood, collected in a trial of Ad26.COV2.S vaccine versus placebo. These TCRs come from a person aged 18-65 years who received the Ad26.COV2.S COVID-19 vaccine or a placebo.

This rearrangement joins TRBV12-3 or TRBV12-4 to TRBJ2-5; D is uncertain. V was pared by 6 bases and J by 5 bases, with 10 bases between. This CDR3 region has 12 residues. In DNA form, the CDR3 reads TGTGCCAGCAGCTCCTCTTGGGAGACCCAGTACTTC. This encodes CASSSSWETQYF.

The chain has TRBV29-1 and TRBJ2-2; maybe TRBD2 (6 bases). Germline CDR1 reads SQVTM; CDR2 reads ANQGSEA. Trimming pared 8 bases from V and 6 bases from J, leaving 13 bases between. The CDR3 is 12 amino acids. In DNA form, the CDR3 reads TGCAGCTCCGCCGGGGGAGCCGGGGAGCTGTTTTTT. It translates to CSSAGGAGELFF.

The genes are TRBV5-1 and TRBJ1-6; D ambiguous. The CDR3 has 14 residues. Germline V lookup: CDR1 SGHRS, CDR2 YFSETQ. Trimming cost V 4 bases and J 13 bases, with 18 bases left between them. The CDR3 DNA sequence: TGCGCCAGCAGCCATTTCCTAGGAATCTCCCCCCTCCACTTT. This translates into CASSHFLGISPLHF.

The rearrangement uses TRBV11-2 and TRBJ2-2; TRBD2 agrees at 9 bases. The CDR3 is made up of 17 amino acids. V lost 3 bases, J lost 0 bases, and 5 bases stayed unmatched. The germline V gene encodes CDR1 SGHAT and CDR2 FQNNGV. CDR3: CASSFKSGGTNTGELFF. CDR3 DNA sequence: TGTGCCAGCAGCTTTAAGAGCGGGGGGACGAACACCGGGGAGCTGTTTTTT.

This chain joins TRBV11-3 and TRBJ1-1, with a possible D match to TRBD1 (6 bases). V was clipped by 3 bases and J by 4 bases, with 9 bases between them. There are 13 residues in the CDR3. The germline V gene encodes CDR1 SGHNT and CDR2 YENEEA. The CDR3 bases are TGTGCCAGCAGCTTCCAGGGGAGCACTGAAGCTTTCTTT. This sequence encodes CASSFQGSTEAFF.

The CDR3 is CASSYLGEAKNIQYF. Written as DNA, the CDR3 is TGCGCCAGCTCCTACCTGGGGGAAGCCAAAAACATTCAGTACTTC. The chain has TRBV10-2 and TRBJ2-4; either TRBD1 or TRBD2 may supply D (5 bases each). Germline CDR1 and CDR2: WSHSY and SAAADI. The V end was cut by 8 bases, the J end by 0 bases, with 14 bases between. The CDR3 consists of 15 residues.

The V gene is TRBV29-1, the J gene TRBJ2-7; 7 positions agree with TRBD2. Germline CDR1 is SQVTM and CDR2 is ANQGSEA. The CDR3 has 13 amino acids. The trim removed 3 bases at V and 3 bases at J, leaving 5 bases unmatched. The CDR3 DNA follows: TGCAGCGTTGAGCGGGGGAATGGCTACGAGCAGTACTTC. Encoded protein: CSVERGNGYEQYF.

The rearrangement joins TRBV7-8 to TRBJ1-4; 8 positions agree with TRBD1. The CDR3 has 15 amino acids. V lost 5 bases, J lost 8 bases, and 10 bases stayed unmatched. Germline CDR1 is SGHVS and CDR2 is FQNEAQ. The CDR3 nucleotides read TGTGCCAGCAGCACCAGGACAGGGTCAGTGGAAAAACTGTTTTTT. It encodes CASSTRTGSVEKLFF.

The genes are TRBV19 and TRBJ1-2, with D maybe TRBD1 (5 bases). Germline V gene lookup returns CDR1 LNHDA and CDR2 SQIVND (reference sequence). V was cut by 6 bases and J by 8 bases, with 19 bases left in between. The CDR3 contains 14 residues. In nucleotides, the CDR3 is TGTGCCAGTAGCCCGGCGGGGGGGTTAGGCGGCTACACCTTC. Translated, it gives CASSPAGGLGGYTF. Full variable domain (rest looked up from reference TRBV19 and TRBJ1-2): DGGITQSPKYLFRKEGQNVTLSCEQNLNHDAMYWYRQDPGQGLRLIYYSQIVNDFQKGDIAEGYSVSREKKESFPLTVTSAQKNPTAFYLCASSPAGGLGGYTFGSGTRLTVV.

This clone was counted only a few times. The rearrangement uses TRBV5-6 and TRBJ1-6; D may be TRBD1 (5 bases). V lost 0 bases to trimming and J lost 11 bases, with 12 bases between them. This CDR3 contains 14 residues. From germline, CDR1 is SGHDT and CDR2 YYEEEE. CDR3 DNA sequence: TGTGCCAGCAGCTTGGCCGGCAGGGTGGCACCCCTCCACTTT. Translated: CASSLAGRVAPLHF.

This rearrangement joins TRBV4-1 to TRBJ2-5, with D tentatively TRBD1 or TRBD2 (5 bases each). V shed 1 base and J shed 4 bases, with 10 bases lying between them. CDR3 length: 14 residues. From germline, CDR1 is MGHRA and CDR2 YSYEKL. Written as DNA, the CDR3 is TGCGCCAGCAGCCAAGGTGCAGGGAGAGAGACCCAGTACTTC. As protein: CASSQGAGRETQYF.

This chain joins TRBV5-1 and TRBJ2-6, with no clear D. The V and J ends lost 5 bases and 0 bases respectively, with 12 bases between them. From germline, CDR1 is SGHRS and CDR2 YFSETQ. The CDR3 length is 16 residues. CDR3 in amino acids: CASRKSDVSGANVLTF. DNA for the CDR3: TGCGCCAGCAGGAAAAGCGACGTCTCTGGGGCCAACGTCCTGACTTTC.

The chain joins TRBV15 to TRBJ2-3; the match to TRBD2 covers 7 bases. Trimming removed 0 bases from V and 0 bases from J; junction bases left unmatched: 0. Per the germline V gene, CDR1 is LNHNV and CDR2 is YYDKDF (reference sequence). There are 15 residues in the CDR3. The CDR3 reads CATSRELASTDTQYF. CDR3 DNA: TGTGCCACCAGCAGAGAACTAGCGAGCACAGATACGCAGTATTTT.

This clone was counted once. The chain couples TRBV11-2 to TRBJ2-7; 8 nucleotides line up with TRBD2. Unmatched junction bases numbered 5, after V lost 1 base and J lost 0 bases. CDR3 length: 16 amino acids. Germline V gene data show CDR1 as SGHAT and CDR2 as FQNNGV. The CDR3 region is CASSLGAGEFSYEQYF. CDR3 sequence (DNA): TGTGCCAGCAGCTTAGGAGCGGGAGAGTTCTCCTACGAGCAGTACTTC. Full variable domain (outside the CDR3, taken from reference TRBV11-2 and TRBJ2-7): EAGVAQSPRYKIIEKRQSVAFWCNPISGHATLYWYQQILGQGPKLLIQFQNNGVVDDSQLPKDRFSAERLKGVDSTLKIQPAKLEDSAVYLCASSLGAGEFSYEQYFGPGTRLTVT.

V is TRBV7-2 and J is TRBJ2-7; a weak D match, TRBD1 (6 bases). This CDR3 has 15 residues. Between the trimmed V and J ends, which lost 0 bases and 2 bases, there was a span of 11 bases. Germline CDR1 reads SGHTA; CDR2 reads FQGNSA. This CDR3 reads CASSLALGDTYEQYF. DNA for the CDR3: TGTGCCAGCAGCTTAGCGCTAGGGGACACCTACGAGCAGTACTTC.

This chain links TRBV28 with TRBJ2-7; TRBD2 matches 8 bases. This CDR3 has 14 residues. CDR1 MDHEN and CDR2 SYDVKM come from the germline V gene. V trimming: 6 bases; J trimming: 3 bases; junction bases outside the gene matches: 7. In nucleotides, the CDR3 is TGTGCCAGCAGGCAAGCGGGAGATTTCTACGAGCAGTACTTC. It codes for CASRQAGDFYEQYF.

The CDR3 reads CASGLSWTGGETDTQYF. CDR3 nucleotides: TGTGCTAGTGGTTTGAGCTGGACAGGGGGCGAAACAGATACGCAGTATTTT. V usage is TRBV12-5 and J usage is TRBJ2-3; TRBD1 agrees at 11 bases. This CDR3 region has 17 residues. The V gene's germline CDR1 is LGHNT and CDR2 FRNRAP. V lost 2 bases to trimming and J lost 3 bases; unmatched junction nucleotides: 7.

V and J are TRBV11-2 and TRBJ2-1; a weak D match, TRBD1 (5 bases). The CDR3 runs 15 residues. Germline CDR1 reads SGHAT; CDR2 reads FQNNGV. V lost 0 bases, J lost 8 bases, and 14 bases lay in between. CDR3 region: CASSLDSQGVDEQFF. CDR3 nucleotide sequence: TGTGCCAGCAGCTTAGATTCGCAGGGCGTGGATGAGCAGTTCTTC.

The J gene is TRBJ1-1, the V gene TRBV20-1; D is ambiguous. The V gene's germline CDR1 is DFQATT and CDR2 SNEGSKA (reference sequence). V was clipped by 3 bases and J by 3 bases, with 14 bases between them. The CDR3 runs to 14 residues. CDR3 sequence (DNA): TGCAGTGCTAGTAGACCGAGACCTGACACTGAAGCTTTCTTT. Encoded protein: CSASRPRPDTEAFF.

This clone was seen once. As DNA, the CDR3 is TGCGCCAGCAGCCAAGGGATTTTTCAGGTCTATGGCTACACCTTC. Protein sequence: CASSQGIFQVYGYTF. The chain couples TRBV4-1 to TRBJ1-2; D is undetermined. Trimming pared 1 base from V and 4 bases from J, leaving 13 bases between. Germline V gene data show CDR1 as MGHRA and CDR2 as YSYEKL. CDR3 length equals 15 residues.

The chain combines TRBV2 with TRBJ2-7, with TRBD2 matching 7 bases. J was trimmed by 3 bases and V by 1 base; bases with no gene match: 9. Per germline, CDR1 SNHLY and CDR2 FYNNEI. The CDR3 contains 16 residues. For the CDR3, the DNA is TGTGCCAGCAGTGAAGGTTTGGGGGGGGTAGACTACGAGCAGTACTTC. Its protein is CASSEGLGGVDYEQYF.

CDR3 nucleotides: TGTGCCAGCAGCCAGGGGCCCGGGGGGGCCTATGAGCAGTTCTTC. Its translation: CASSQGPGGAYEQFF. The chain links TRBV14 to TRBJ2-1; 8 positions agree with TRBD2. This CDR3 has 15 amino acids. Per germline, CDR1 SGHDN and CDR2 FVKESK. Trimming cost V 3 bases and J 8 bases; bases outside gene matches: 9. The full variable domain, its missing parts supplied by reference TRBV14 and TRBJ2-1, is EAGVTQFPSHSVIEKGQTVTLRCDPISGHDNLYWYRRVMGKEIKFLLHFVKESKQDESGMPNNRFLAERTGGTYSTLKVQPAELEDSGVYFCASSQGPGGAYEQFFGPGTRLTVL.

The chain is built from TRBV7-9 and TRBJ1-1; 9 bases agree with TRBD1. V was clipped by 5 bases and J by 1 base; unmatched bases: 5. The CDR3 is made up of 15 amino acids. The V gene's germline CDR1 is SEHNR and CDR2 FQNEAQ (reference sequence). CDR3: CASSGWTGENTEAFF. The CDR3 coding sequence is TGTGCCAGCAGCGGATGGACAGGGGAGAACACTGAAGCTTTCTTT.

This chain joins TRBV29-1 and TRBJ1-1; 10 bases agree with TRBD1. CDR3 length: 13 amino acids. J was trimmed by 6 bases and V by 3 bases; bases with no gene match: 4. Germline V CDR1 and CDR2: SQVTM, ANQGSEA. The DNA of the CDR3 is TGCAGCGTTGAGGACAGGGGGGGAGCTGAAGCTTTCTTT. This translates into CSVEDRGGAEAFF.